Below are 5 T cell receptor beta chains sequenced from a single sample in a study of cytomegalovirus exposure and HLA in healthy donors. With 60 Vbeta and 13 Jbeta primers, the PCR was carried out. Generated by immunoSEQ multiplex PCR, the TCRdb table keeps only in-frame clones and is missing some. Of tens of thousands of clones in the sample, 45% to 65% were seen once. Sequenced material: PBMCs. These receptors all stem from a human donor in good health.

V is TRBV2 and J is TRBJ2-1; 11 nucleotides agree with TRBD2. V was pared by 3 bases and J by 5 bases, with 6 bases of the junction left unmatched. The germline CDR1 and CDR2 sequences are SNHLY and FYNNEI. The CDR3 contains 16 residues. Here the CDR3 reads CASSDSGLAGNNEQFF. The CDR3 DNA reads TGTGCCAGCAGTGACAGTGGACTAGCGGGCAACAATGAGCAGTTCTTC. Full variable domain (remainder filled in from reference TRBV2 and TRBJ2-1): EPEVTQTPSHQVTQMGQEVILRCVPISNHLYFYWYRQILGQKVEFLVSFYNNEISEKSEIFDDQFSVERPDGSNFTLKIRSTKLEDSAMYFCASSDSGLAGNNEQFFGPGTRLTVL.

This clone came up a few times. The chain combines TRBV7-8 with TRBJ1-4, with D hard to call. The CDR3 is 16 residues long. Germline-derived CDR1 and CDR2 are SGHVS and FQNEAQ. V was cut by 5 bases and J by 4 bases, with 17 bases left in between. CDR3 nucleotide sequence: TGTGCCAGCAGCATCCCAGGCCCTTTTGTTAATGAAAAACTGTTTTTT. Its translation: CASSIPGPFVNEKLFF.

This clone was found once. The chain joins TRBV11-2 to TRBJ1-5, with a tentative D call TRBD1 (5 bases). The V gene lost 5 bases and the J gene lost 3 bases, with 14 bases spanning the gap. The V gene's germline CDR1 is SGHAT and CDR2 FQNNGV. The CDR3 has 15 amino acids. As DNA, the CDR3 is TGTGCCAGCAGCCTCCGGGGGACTAACAATCAGCCCCAGCATTTT. Residues: CASSLRGTNNQPQHF.

The V call is TRBV2, the J call TRBJ2-5; no clear D gene. The CDR3 is 14 amino acids. Trimming shortened V by 6 bases and J by 0 bases, and 11 bases separated the two germline ends. Germline CDR1 reads SNHLY; CDR2 reads FYNNEI. Here the CDR3 reads CASRRSGNQETQYF. Written as DNA, the CDR3 is TGTGCCAGCAGGCGGTCCGGAAACCAAGAGACCCAGTACTTC.

The V call is TRBV7-3, the J call TRBJ1-1; D gene unclear. The ends were cut back, 2 bases at V and 12 bases at J, with 16 bases in the middle. Per germline, CDR1 SGHTA and CDR2 FQGTGA. The CDR3 sequence is 13 residues long. CDR3 in amino acids: CASSLGSEGVSFF. CDR3 nucleotides: TGTGCCAGCAGCTTAGGGTCGGAGGGTGTATCTTTCTTT.